This T cell receptor (beta chain) was recovered during a study of spatial heterogeneity in lung cancer (dated by TCRdb to the late 2010s). Turning to the overall study: More beta-chain than alpha-chain transcripts were consistently detected, likely reflecting higher beta-chain transcript abundance. In the raw uncorrected reads, each unique combination of TCR and UMI appeared more than ten times on average. In non-small cell lung cancer, the study quantitatively compared TCR alpha and beta repertoires across several tumor regions, matched nontumor lung, and blood. TCR repertoire features were related to nonsynonymous mutation counts determined by whole-exome sequencing of tumor tissue. Both alpha and beta chains were TCR-sequenced in samples taken at surgery, namely 220 tumor regions, more than 62 matched nontumor lung samples and about 54 PBMC samples.

The investigation overall reported the following: Confirming at a functional level the hypothesis that regional TCRs recognize regional mutations was considered to require additional single-cell paired TCR alpha and beta sequencing. Ubiquitous expanded tumor TCRs were detected in blood more often at tumor resection than at routine follow-up.

Library construction relied on 5' RACE. These reads were obtained on a NextSeq 500. The TCR library protocol attached a unique molecular identifier to each TCR cDNA molecule to allow correction of PCR and sequencing errors. On the authors' methods: Decombinator tools were used for TCR identification, UMI-based error correction and CDR3 extraction. Expanded TCRs were defined as those above a frequency of 2 per 1,000, corresponding to the top 1% of the tumor frequency distribution. Each repertoire was subsampled 100 times to 5,000 TCRs, after which Renyi diversity was computed with the R vegan package. CDR3 similarity networks were built from amino acid triplet string-kernel similarity, with CDR3s being connected when pairwise similarity was above 0.82. Using fastp trimming at Q25 and MiXCR clonotype assembly, TCRdb reanalyzed the public sequencing data and kept in-frame beta chains. Entries that share a CDR3 protein sequence are merged under the most common genes and DNA. The V and J calls shown here were made by TCRdb, not taken from the authors' results. Counted in this sample were 50,000 to 55,000 distinct CDR3 sequences; approximately 7% of them appeared once. The ten most abundant clones make up approximately 2.6% of the sample.

In its sample, this clonotype was seen many times. No cognate antigen has been identified for it. Nothing much larger sits one base from this clone, and base qualities are not available. Including cysteine and phenylalanine, the CDR3 has 15 amino acids. Only the CDR3 region is kept as DNA, spanning 45 bases read in frame from base 1. Based on the germline V gene (reference sequence), the CDR1 and CDR2 sequences are MNHEY and SMNVEV. V was cut back by 3 bases and J by 6 bases, leaving a gap of 15 bases between them. The time point label on this specimen signifies: sample taken at primary tumor resection. Whole RNA extracted from tumor and nontumor lung tissue, or from cryopreserved PBMC samples, was used for TCR sequencing without cell sorting. Samples were obtained from approximately 70 patients with early-stage, untreated non-small cell lung cancer from the lung TRACERx cohort. Only patients with enough RNA available from two or more tumor regions were chosen for TCR sequencing.

The input for sequencing was PBMCs, taken at surgery. The chain is encoded by TRBV27 joined to TRBJ2-1, and perhaps TRBD2 as D gene, on 5 matching bases. The clonotype was recovered from a female donor with early-stage non-small cell lung cancer. DNA sequence: TGTGCCAGCAGTTTGAGACTAACGGGGAGCAATGAGCAGTTCTTC. This yields the protein CASSLRLTGSNEQFF.